Below are 15 T cell receptor beta chains sequenced from a single sample in a study of T-cell reconstitution after alpha-beta-depleted transplantation in children. The TCRbeta library incorporated unique molecular identifiers. TCRdb passed the PCR reads through MiXCR, listing each CDR3 protein once. The data hold about 340,000 distinct CDR3 sequences, with around 10% observed a single time. The sequenced sample was PBMCs from the stem cell graft donor, obtained from the stem cell graft. Source of these receptors: a human donor who donated a stem cell graft to a child with acute lymphoblastic leukemia.

There are a few counts of this clonotype. The J gene is TRBJ2-3, the V gene TRBV29-1, with D uncertain. Trimming stripped 4 bases from V and 4 bases from J, with 6 bases between. CDR3 size: 11 residues. The germline CDR1 and CDR2 sequences are SQVTM and ANQGSEA. DNA of the CDR3: TGCAGCGTTGGAGTCCCAGATACGCAGTATTTT. Encoded protein: CSVGVPDTQYF.

Comment on this clonotype: The junction does not match germline at one end; this may be a read error. The J gene is TRBJ1-2, the V gene TRBV3-1, with a tentative D call TRBD1 (6 bases). The CDR3 is 13 residues long. From germline, CDR1 is LGHDT and CDR2 YNNKEL (reference sequence). CDR3 nucleotide sequence: TGTTCCAGCAGCTCCACACAGGGCTATGGCTACACCTTC. Translation: CSSSSTQGYGYTF.

On this clonotype itself: A read error may explain this, as a much larger clone is one base away. The rearrangement links TRBV29-1 to TRBJ2-1, with 13 bases that match TRBD2. Germline CDR1 and CDR2: SQVTM and ANQGSEA. This CDR3 has 14 amino acids. This CDR3 reads CCTRLAGGHGEQFF. For the CDR3, the DNA is TGCTGCACTCGACTAGCGGGAGGTCACGGTGAGCAGTTCTTC.

This clonotype was picked up a small number of times. The chain couples TRBV19 to TRBJ1-5, with D unresolved. With 2 bases removed from V and 6 bases from J, the gap between germline ends came to 11 bases. The CDR3 is 14 amino acids. CDR1 LNHDA and CDR2 SQIVND come from the germline V gene (reference sequence). The CDR3 sequence is CASSIPGNSQPQHF. Written as DNA, the CDR3 is TGTGCCAGTAGTATACCCGGGAACAGTCAGCCCCAGCATTTT.

V gene TRBV7-2 combines with J gene TRBJ2-7; D may be TRBD1 (6 bases). Trimming pared 1 base from V and 6 bases from J, leaving 10 bases between. From germline, CDR1 is SGHTA and CDR2 FQGNSA. The CDR3 is 13 residues long. The CDR3 sequence is CTSSLGGGSEQYF. The CDR3, as DNA: TGTACCAGCAGCTTAGGAGGGGGAAGCGAGCAGTACTTC.

This chain joins TRBV7-9 and TRBJ1-2; D remains unclear. The CDR3 covers 11 residues. V lost 7 bases, J lost 10 bases, and 13 bases lay in between. CDR1 is SEHNR, CDR2 FQNEAQ, per germline (reference sequence). CDR3 sequence (DNA): TGTGCCAGCACCCTCGTAGGTCTCTACACCTTC. Translated, it gives CASTLVGLYTF.

The V call is TRBV28, the J call TRBJ1-4; D may be TRBD1 (5 bases). Trimming shortened V by 4 bases and J by 6 bases, and 18 bases separated the two germline ends. The V gene's germline CDR1 is MDHEN and CDR2 SYDVKM. The CDR3 sequence is 16 residues long. CDR3 in amino acids: CASSWSGRTPYEKLFF. CDR3 coding DNA: TGTGCCAGCAGTTGGAGCGGGAGGACACCGTATGAAAAACTGTTTTTT. Variable domain in full (rest from reference TRBV28 and TRBJ1-4): DVKVTQSSRYLVKRTGEKVFLECVQDMDHENMFWYRQDPGLGLRLIYFSYDVKMKEKGDIPEGYSVSREKKERFSLILESASTNQTSMYLCASSWSGRTPYEKLFFGSGTQLSVL.

The J gene is TRBJ2-5, the V gene TRBV15, with D perhaps TRBD2 (6 bases). The CDR3 consists of 14 residues. Per the germline V gene, CDR1 is LNHNV and CDR2 is YYDKDF (reference sequence). V was shortened by 5 bases and J by 4 bases, with 14 bases between the two germline ends. The CDR3 DNA follows: TGTGCCACCAGCGGGAGGCAGGGAGGAGAGACCCAGTACTTC. Translated, it gives CATSGRQGGETQYF.

On this clonotype: A single base separates this from a much larger clone, so it may be a read error. V and J are TRBV5-6 and TRBJ2-7; D uncertain. The length of the CDR3 is 12 residues. Trimming pared 1 base from V and 7 bases from J, leaving 9 bases between. CDR1 is SGHDT and CDR2 is YYEEEE in the germline V gene. The chain's CDR3 is CASSLSGWEQYF. The CDR3 coding sequence is TGTGCCAGCAGCTTGAGTGGGTGGGAGCAGTACTTC.

This clonotype occurred a few times. The V gene is TRBV7-2, the J gene TRBJ1-1; D unresolved. The germline gives CDR1 SGHTA, CDR2 FQGNSA. CDR3 length: 14 residues. Trimming took off 1 base at V and 10 bases at J, with 16 bases between the two ends. CDR3 DNA: TGTGCCAGCAGCTTAGTGTTCCGGGGTCGAGGAGCTTTCTTT. The encoded protein is CASSLVFRGRGAFF.

This clonotype was seen only a few times. The chain is built from TRBV6-5 and TRBJ2-7; 10 bases match TRBD2. The V gene end was trimmed by 2 bases and the J gene end by 0 bases; junction bases not matched to a gene: 4. Germline values: CDR1 MNHEY, CDR2 SVGAGI. This CDR3 region has 16 residues. CDR3 residues: CASSYRGLAYSYEQYF. The DNA for the CDR3 is TGTGCCAGCAGTTACCGGGGACTAGCGTACTCCTACGAGCAGTACTTC.

This clonotype was detected only a few times. The gene calls are TRBV6-5 and TRBJ2-3; tentatively, D is TRBD1 (7 bases). Germline V gene lookup returns CDR1 MNHEY and CDR2 SVGAGI. V shed 6 bases and J shed 7 bases, with 17 bases lying between them. The CDR3 length is 14 residues. CDR3 DNA: TGTGCCAGCAGCCCCCGAGCAGGGGGGTATACGCAGTATTTT. Residues: CASSPRAGGYTQYF.

In this sample, this clonotype turned up a few times. CDR3 sequence reads: CASIPGLAGTSTDTQYF. The CDR3 bases are TGTGCCAGCATCCCGGGACTAGCGGGAACTAGCACAGATACGCAGTATTTT. J is TRBJ2-3 and V is TRBV7-8; 13 bases align to TRBD2. Germline CDR1 is SGHVS and CDR2 is FQNEAQ. With V trimmed by 7 bases and J by 0 bases, 7 bases remained unmatched. The CDR3 covers 17 residues.

This clonotype was seen repeatedly, ten times or more. The CDR3 sequence: CASSFSYTEAFF. CDR3 bases: TGTGCCAGCAGCTTCTCTTACACTGAAGCTTTCTTT. V usage is TRBV12-3 or TRBV12-4 and J usage is TRBJ1-1; D is unresolved. V shed 6 bases and J shed 3 bases, with 8 bases lying between them. The CDR3 is 12 amino acids.

The chain carries TRBV5-1 and TRBJ2-1; 14 bases agree with TRBD2. CDR3 length: 15 amino acids. Trimming at V came to 5 bases and at J to 6 bases, leaving 4 bases not matched to a gene. The germline V gene encodes CDR1 SGHRS and CDR2 YFSETQ. CDR3 sequence: CASRLGLAGVNEQFF. The CDR3 DNA follows: TGCGCCAGCAGGCTGGGACTAGCGGGAGTCAATGAGCAGTTCTTC.